This T cell receptor (beta chain) comes out of a study of cytomegalovirus exposure and HLA in healthy donors (dated by TCRdb to the late 2010s). Background on the whole study: An earlier analysis of roughly 500 of the donors reported more than 250 Gb of sequence data and 117 million unique TCR beta sequences from some 180 million T cells. Class I and class II HLA loci were covered by the typing at four-digit resolution. Besides the first cohort of roughly 660 subjects, a separate validation cohort made up of roughly 130 different subjects was used. All discovery cohort repertoires had been generated using a single sequencing platform. The study was designed to test whether signatures of past pathogen exposure could be identified by cataloging public T cell receptors. The genetic ancestry cluster associated with self-reported Caucasian donors included over 80% of the roughly 390 genotyped donors. Donor age, sex, ethnicity and CMV serostatus were compiled together with the repertoire data. Rather than drawing on any new phenotypic data, the later analysis identified candidate immune exposures from TCR beta sequences and the way those sequences occurred across donors. An early release covering 550 to 650 HLA-typed donors comprised about 290 gigabases of sequencing data and around 80 million unique TCR sequences. Among around 400 genotyped donors of the cohort, an average of around 250,000 unique TCR beta nucleotide sequences was sequenced per donor, of which 15% to 20% were non-productive. To predict cytomegalovirus infection status, the study brought together high-throughput TCR immunosequencing, statistical association of individual TCRs with disease status, and machine learning. A later analysis re-analyzed previously published TCR beta repertoires from about 600 donors and added high-resolution HLA genotyping to study TCR occurrence patterns. An earlier analysis of fewer than 750 of the donors used high-throughput TCR beta sequencing to judge whether each TCR beta V gene segment behaved as functional or pseudogenic. The T cell repertoires of 666 subjects were profiled by immunosequencing and related to cytomegalovirus serostatus. A later genetic analysis used genome-wide SNP genotypes for about 65% of the roughly 670 donors, treating that subset as a discovery cohort. Typing coverage differed by locus: A, B, C, DRB1 and DQB1 were typed in about 620-630 donors, DQA1 in 500 to 550, DPA1 in some 570, and DPB1 in about 450. Because of strong linkage in the cohort, a few DR-DQ haplotypes were treated as single units for association and clustering.

The cohort consisted of hundreds of healthy bone marrow donors. At the time of sampling, all cohort members were nominally healthy, though unrecorded immune exposures were likely present. The donor tested CMV seropositive and was one of the 289 seropositive cohort members. A peripheral blood sample was provided by each donor, and peripheral blood mononuclear cells were used for TCR beta sequencing. Genomic DNA extraction from the blood cell samples was performed with the Qiagen DNeasy Blood Extraction Kit. Summary of the overall study and its limitations: Because some donors lacked HLA typing at each locus, the association tests relied only on the typed subset. In a later analysis, most CMV-associated TCR beta chains were found to appear HLA-restricted, with HLA associations seemingly driven largely by CMV exposure. The classifier was reported to diagnose cytomegalovirus status with high specificity and sensitivity in both the original and validation cohorts. According to a later analysis, TCR association rates differed among HLA loci, with DRB1 alleles showing the most associated TCRs and HLA-C alleles showing the fewest. In a later genetic analysis, a missense DCLRE1C variant was associated with V-gene and J-gene trimming of TCR beta chains, and the association was replicated in an independent cohort. A cluster of highly shared sequence variants was judged likely to represent a technical artifact of the sequencing pipeline. When HLA alleles, especially DR and DQ, strongly co-occurred, attributing TCR associations to individual alleles was difficult. Because the 87-base-pair reads could not distinguish some IMGT-functional V segments, including TRBV6-2 and TRBV6-3, those segments were excluded. In a later analysis, HLA-associated TCR beta chains showed more clonal expansion and lower generation probabilities than non-associated chains that were equally common. Correlated functional status among segregating V segments might reflect linkage disequilibrium, but an unknown experimental factor could not be ruled out. The study gave a list of about 170 TCR beta chains associated with cytomegalovirus. A further reported finding was that TCR beta sequences accurately predicted the HLA-A and HLA-B alleles for most subjects in the first cohort. A few of the identified cytomegalovirus-associated TCR beta chains were confirmed in vitro to be specific for cytomegalovirus antigens. Several of the top co-occurrence clusters appeared to be linked to parvovirus B19, influenza, CMV and Epstein-Barr virus, according to a later analysis. Sequencing depth was assumed to be roughly uniform across donors in the presence/absence analyses, though that assumption may not hold. For the cohort, immune exposure information was limited to CMV serostatus. The earlier analysis of some 540 of the donors excluded some 16 rarely observed V segments, including chromosome 9 orphons, because counts were too low. This cohort had only TCR beta chains sequenced, and the lack of alpha or paired-chain data limited which features could be detected. It was suggested by the authors that the approach could potentially be generalized to other disease states and immunological phenotypes. An earlier analysis of approximately 590 of the donors showed that most TCR beta V segments appeared in productive rearrangements either about 87% or about 30% of the time, which broadly matched IMGT annotations. A later analysis associated 16,951 TCR beta sequences with specific HLA alleles at a false discovery rate of 0.05. Compared with the roughly 600-donor mean, donors in an Asian-associated ancestry cluster had fewer N-insertions in productive TCRs, according to a later genetic analysis. Most TCR sequences were observed very rarely across donors, whereas some public TCRs were present in many individuals.

The receptor library was made with the immunoSEQ multiplex PCR assay. For the multiplex PCR, a mixture combining 60 forward primers for TCR Vbeta segments and 13 reverse primers for TCR Jbeta segments was used. The CDR3 region of rearranged TCR beta genes was amplified from genomic DNA with a multiplex PCR assay. Amplified TCR beta libraries were sequenced as 87-base-pair reads on the Illumina HiSeq System. In the authors' own workflow: A later analysis tallied tens of millions of unique TCR beta chains across the 650 to 750 repertoires, and roughly 11 million of those chains were shared by two or more donors. Raw reads were error-corrected and collapsed into unique sequences by a nearest-neighbor algorithm in which closely related sequences were merged to remove PCR and sequencing errors. V, D and J gene segments were assigned by aligning CDR3 sequences to IMGT reference sequences. Each retained sequence needed at least a six-nucleotide match to both a V gene segment and a J gene segment. Rearrangements were classified as productive when the CDR3 lacked stop codons and remained in frame with V and J, and all other rearrangements were classified as non-productive. Following IMGT convention, CDR3 was defined as the stretch from the second conserved V-encoded cysteine up to the conserved J-encoded phenylalanine. Sequences without an unambiguous match to a single V gene segment were excluded from the earlier analysis of a few hundred of the donors. In an earlier analysis of roughly 600 of the donors, a V segment was called functional when productive rearrangements were above 56.7%, and segregating when the standard deviation between donors exceeded 5%. A statistical classification framework was developed to diagnose cytomegalovirus status using the catalog of TCR beta chain sequences. In a later analysis, TCR nucleotide sequences were compared against IMGT/GENE-DB human TR gene sequences so that V and J genes could be assigned. Using the TCRdist pipeline, a later analysis assigned CDR3 sequences along with most-parsimonious VDJ recombination scenarios. A later analysis defined each TCR beta chain by its CDR3 amino acid sequence plus V-gene family, and excluded reads lacking a unique V-gene family. As a way to deal with suspected cross-contamination and a sequencing artifact, a later analysis dropped 450 to 600 nucleotide sequences that were highly shared and had low generation probability. For each public chain, a later analysis derived a clonal expansion index from normalized ranks of inferred template counts within each repertoire. Generation probabilities in a later analysis came from a VDJ recombination model fitted to out-of-frame rearrangements, and those results were checked against IGoR. A later analysis scored TCR-TCR, TCR-HLA and TCR-CMV co-occurrence with hypergeometric tests, applying a repertoire-size bias correction to TCR pairs. A later analysis estimated false discovery rates by permuting HLA or CMV assignments 20 times. A later analysis grouped co-occurring TCRs with DBSCAN, adding TCRdist sequence similarity when clustering within HLA-allele-positive subsets. For co-occurrence clustering, repertoires with fewer than 30,000 or more than 120,000 public chains were excluded, along with five repertoires with anomalous nucleotide sharing. The clones in this table, taken by TCRdb from immuneACCESS, are in-frame only. Not every clone is retained; where verified, under half of the shortfall comes from an unresolved V gene, and the cause of the rest is unknown. V, J and clone size reflect that table, while D and trimming were determined from the DNA. The sample data list some 33,000 clones, and around 60% of these were observed just once. Jointly, the top ten make up about a fifth of the sample.

The CDR3 has 10 amino acids, counting the end cysteine and phenylalanine. CDR3 DNA is the only sequence kept; it has 30 bases, read in frame from the first base. For CDR1 and CDR2, the germline V gene (reference sequence) lists DFQATT and SNEGSKA. The V end loses 6 bases and the J end loses 9 bases, and a stretch of 9 bases separates them. About this clone: This receptor's antigen is unknown. The sample holds no much larger clone one base away, and base qualities are not on file.

The rearranged segments are TRBV20-1 and TRBJ2-1; possibly the D gene is TRBD2, per 5 matching bases. This receptor was obtained from a man aged 45 to 65 in good health and CMV-seropositive. Sequencing was performed on PBMCs. The sequenced DNA: TGCAGTGCAACTAGTAGTGAGCAGTTCTTC. Its amino acids are CSATSSEQFF.